Included here is one T cell receptor beta chain sequence, with context. The source of the sample is a study of PD-1 blockade in mismatch repair-deficient tumors. Measured with immunoSEQ multiplex PCR; TCRdb has only the in-frame clones, and not every one. Of approximately 40,000 clones listed, roughly 83% are singletons. The material sequenced was peripheral blood, taken 4 weeks after starting pembrolizumab. The sequence was obtained from an adult with mismatch repair-deficient cancer.

The DNA for the CDR3 is TGTGCCAGTGCCGTCGGACAGAGCGTGAAGGCAGAGCAGTTCTTC. Amino acids: CASAVGQSVKAEQFF. This chain links TRBV7-9 with TRBJ2-1; TRBD1 is a possible D gene (6 bases). The CDR3 runs 15 residues. Between the trimmed V and J ends, which lost 9 bases and 10 bases, there was a span of 25 bases. CDR1 and CDR2 (germline): SEHNR, FQNEAQ (reference sequence). Based on the CDR3 plus reference TRBV7-9 and TRBJ2-1, the full variable domain is DTGVSQNPRHKITKRGQNVTFRCDPISEHNRLYWYRQTLGQGPEFLTYFQNEAQLEKSRLLSDRFSAERPKGSFSTLEIQRTEQGDSAMYLCASAVGQSVKAEQFFGPGTRLTVL.